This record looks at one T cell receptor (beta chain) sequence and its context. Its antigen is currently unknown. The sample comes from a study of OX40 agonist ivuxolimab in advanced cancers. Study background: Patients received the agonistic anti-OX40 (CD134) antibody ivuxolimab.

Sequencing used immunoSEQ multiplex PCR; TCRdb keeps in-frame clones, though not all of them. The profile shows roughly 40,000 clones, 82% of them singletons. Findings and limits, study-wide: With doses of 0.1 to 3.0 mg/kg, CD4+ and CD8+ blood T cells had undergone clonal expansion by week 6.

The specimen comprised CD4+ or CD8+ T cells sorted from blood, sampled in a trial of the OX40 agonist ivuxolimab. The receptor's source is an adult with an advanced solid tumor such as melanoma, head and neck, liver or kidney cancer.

CDR3 nucleotide sequence: TGCGCCAGCAGCCAAGAACAGGGGCAAGTTGAAAAACTGTTTTTT. Translation: CASSQEQGQVEKLFF. This chain connects TRBV4-3 to TRBJ1-4; the match to TRBD1 covers 7 bases. CDR1 is LGHNA and CDR2 is YSLEER in the germline V gene. The CDR3 is 15 residues long. The junction had 5 bases not matched to a gene; V was cut back by 0 bases and J by 7 bases.